The rows below give T cell receptor beta chains drawn from one sample of a study of shared clonotypes between healthy human individuals. Using immunoSEQ multiplex PCR, the repertoire was profiled, and TCRdb retains in-frame clones only, with some absent. The table shows approximately 2.1 million clones, with 80% to 95% occurring only once. The sample comprised naive CD4+ T cells from PBMCs. The receptor source for this set is a man between 18 and 35 years old in good health. Some clones in this sample may be carry-over from other donors' samples. Each CDR3 is given with its conserved first and last residue. The order of the fields is D gene, V gene, clone size, J gene, CDR3 DNA, CDR3 protein. A D gene is named only where the DNA matches it firmly. Clone size is not always given. Where it is, it says once, few, many or a class for expanded clones.

TRBD1	TRBV11-2	once	TRBJ1-2	TGTGCCAGCAGCTTAGTCGCAGGGGGCTATGGCTACACCTTC	CASSLVAGGYGYTF
TRBD2	TRBV10-3	NA	TRBJ2-7	TGTGGCACTAGCGGGAGGTCCTACGAGCAGTACTTC	CGTSGRSYEQYF
NA	TRBV11-2	NA	TRBJ2-7	TGTGCCAGCAGCTTAGGACCAGGAGCGACCTACGAGCAGTACTTC	CASSLGPGATYEQYF
NA	TRBV5-6	NA	TRBJ1-2	TGTGCCAGCAGCTTGCTTCCCCATGCATCCGGGGGTTACTATGGCTACACCTTC	CASSLLPHASGGYYGYTF
TRBD1	TRBV29-1	NA	TRBJ2-1	TGCAGCGTTGAACAGGGGTCGGGACAGGGCGGCAATGAGCAGTTCTTC	CSVEQGSGQGGNEQFF
TRBD1	TRBV10-2	NA	TRBJ2-7	TGCGCCAGCGCCTCCCTACCGGGACAGTCGAGCTACGAGCAGTACTTC	CASASLPGQSSYEQYF
TRBD1	TRBV11-1	NA	TRBJ1-1	TGTGCCAGCAGCTCGGACAGGGTCGGAGCTTTCTTT	CASSSDRVGAFF
NA	TRBV6-5	NA	TRBJ1-3	TGTGCCAGCAGTTACTCCGGCGCTGGAAACACCATATATTTT	CASSYSGAGNTIYF
NA	TRBV2	NA	TRBJ1-1	TGTGCCAGCAGGTTTGACGTGGGCGCTGAAGCTTTCTTT	CASRFDVGAEAFF
NA	TRBV29-1	NA	TRBJ2-3	TGCAGCTGTAGGTGGCGGAAGCACACAGATACGCAGTATTTT	CSCRWRKHTDTQYF
TRBD1	TRBV6-1	NA	TRBJ1-2	TGTGCCAGCATCAGGGGGACGAACTATGGCTACACCTTC	CASIRGTNYGYTF
NA	TRBV7-9	NA	TRBJ2-1	TGTGCCAGCAGCTTGGACAGCTACAATGAGCAGTTCTTC	CASSLDSYNEQFF
NA	TRBV5-1	NA	TRBJ1-2	TGCGCCAGCAGCACCGGAGGGAGCTATGGCTACACCTTC	CASSTGGSYGYTF
NA	TRBV15	NA	TRBJ2-3	TGTGCCACCTCAAGCGGGCTAGCAGGAGGCACAGATACGCAGTATTTT	CATSSGLAGGTDTQYF
TRBD1	TRBV6-1	NA	TRBJ2-1	TGTGCCAGCAGCTCAGGGGGCATCGATGAGCAGTTCTTC	CASSSGGIDEQFF
NA	TRBV15	NA	TRBJ2-1	TGTGCCACCAGCAGGTTTGCGCCCAATGAGCAGTTCTTC	CATSRFAPNEQFF
TRBD1	TRBV2	NA	TRBJ1-2	TGTGCCAGCAGGGGGACAGGGACTGGCTACACCTTC	CASRGTGTGYTF
NA	TRBV7-3	NA	TRBJ1-1	TGTGCCAGCAGCTTAACCAGGGGCGCTGAAGCTTTCTTT	CASSLTRGAEAFF
NA	TRBV25-1	NA	TRBJ1-6	TGTGCCAGCCACGGGCTTCCCAATAATTCACCCCTCCACTTT	CASHGLPNNSPLHF
TRBD1	TRBV28	few	TRBJ1-1	TGTGCCAGCATCCGGGACAGGGGGACGAACACTGAAGCTTTCTTT	CASIRDRGTNTEAFF
NA	TRBV5-1	NA	TRBJ2-7	TGCGCCAGCAGCTTGGCCCAGCAAGGAACCTACGAGCAGTACTTC	CASSLAQQGTYEQYF
NA	TRBV10-2	NA	TRBJ2-7	TGCGCCAGCAGTGCTTATTCGTGGCTAACTCGGAGACCCTCCTCCTACGAGCAGTACTTC	CASSAYSWLTRRPSSYEQYF
NA	TRBV21-1	NA	TRBJ2-3	TGTGCCAGCGCCACAAAGACCGGGACTAGACCTACAGATACGCAGTATTTT	CASATKTGTRPTDTQYF
NA	TRBV4-1	once	TRBJ2-2	TGCGCCAGCAGCCAAGATGCCCATCCCGCGAGGACCGGGGAGCTGTTTTTT	CASSQDAHPARTGELFF
NA	TRBV5-1	NA	TRBJ2-1	TGCGCCAGCAGCGCCCAGAGCTCCTACAATGAGCAGTTCTTC	CASSAQSSYNEQFF
NA	TRBV19	NA	TRBJ2-3	TGTGCCAGTACCAGGGGCAGGGCTCGCCCAGGGGATACGCAGTATTTT	CASTRGRARPGDTQYF
NA	TRBV7-2	NA	TRBJ2-2	TGTGCCAGCAGCTTAGCTGGGCTAGTCAGCACCGGGGAGCTGTTTTTT	CASSLAGLVSTGELFF
NA	TRBV27	NA	TRBJ2-7	TGTGCCAGCAGTTTAAAGAGGACACCCTACTACGAGCAGTACTTC	CASSLKRTPYYEQYF
NA	TRBV19	NA	TRBJ1-4	TGTGCCAGTAGTTCCTACTTTTCGGAAAAACTGTTTTTT	CASSSYFSEKLFF
NA	TRBV20-1	NA	TRBJ2-1	TGCAGTGCTACAGGGTTCGGTGAGCAGTTCTTC	CSATGFGEQFF
NA	TRBV15	NA	TRBJ1-4	TGTGCCACCAGCAGAGGGGGGGGCTGGGAAAAACTGTTTTTT	CATSRGGGWEKLFF
NA	TRBV7-2	NA	TRBJ2-1	TGTGCCAGCAGCTTAGAGGGTGGTTCAGATCAGTTCTTC	CASSLEGGSDQFF
NA	TRBV9	once	TRBJ2-5	TGTGCCAGCGGGGATTCAGAGACCCAGTACTTC	CASGDSETQYF
TRBD1	TRBV13	NA	TRBJ2-1	TGTGCCAGCAGCCTCGACAGGGGCCCCTACAATGAGCAGTTCTTC	CASSLDRGPYNEQFF
NA	TRBV29-1	NA	TRBJ2-7	TGCAGCGTTACGAGGGGGGCGCTCTACGAGCAGTACTTC	CSVTRGALYEQYF